The present TCR beta chain was sequenced within a study of response to subunit inactivated influenza vaccine. Germline V CDR1 and CDR2: SGHTA, FQGNSA. The V and J ends lost 2 bases and 10 bases, in that order; junction bases with no gene match: 15. This CDR3 region has 17 residues. Points from the study as a whole: The authors suggested that few new T cells are recruited per seasonal influenza vaccination.

This clonotype occurred a few times. The antigen is undetermined. TCRdb fed the RT-PCR reads into MiXCR, producing one record per CDR3 protein. The sample has 600,000 to 850,000 distinct CDR3 sequences; about 14% are singletons. The material was PBMCs from blood, obtained around two weeks before vaccination. The receptor was isolated from a man in his forties or fifties who received an inactivated influenza vaccine. The J gene is TRBJ2-1, the V gene TRBV7-2, with TRBD2 matching over 9 bases. The CDR3: CASSLRALRGGSWEQFF. The CDR3 DNA sequence: TGTGCCAGCAGCTTAAGGGCCTTGCGGGGGGGCAGTTGGGAGCAGTTCTTC.